A selection of T cell receptor beta chains follows, all from one sample in a study of blood T cell repertoires in COVID-19. Libraries were prepared by immunoSEQ multiplex PCR; TCRdb keeps only in-frame clonotypes and omits some of them. The repertoire holds fewer than 70,000 clones, with around 84% as singletons. The specimen was peripheral blood. All receptors come from a woman aged 80 or over with acute or convalescent COVID-19. Each CDR3 is given with its conserved first and last residue. A D gene is named only where the DNA matches it firmly. Some rows have no size entry. The others give once, few or many, or a class for an expanded clone.

J gene	clone size	V gene	D gene	CDR3 protein	CDR3 DNA
TRBJ2-5	NA	TRBV10-1	TRBD1	CASSQDRGVTTETQYF	TGCGCCAGCAGCCAGGACAGGGGCGTAACGACGGAGACCCAGTACTTC
TRBJ1-6	NA	TRBV5-1	TRBD1	CASSLSTGVENSPLHF	TGCGCCAGCAGCTTAAGTACAGGGGTGGAGAATTCACCCCTCCACTTT
TRBJ1-4	NA	TRBV6-1	NA	CASSTRGIRGEKLFF	TGTGCCAGCAGTACTCGAGGTATCCGAGGTGAAAAACTGTTTTTT
TRBJ1-6	NA	TRBV3-1/TRBV3-2	NA	CASSQDPIYRGNSPLHF	TGTGCCAGCAGCCAAGATCCCATTTATAGGGGGAATTCACCCCTCCACTTT
TRBJ1-6	NA	TRBV24-1	TRBD1	CATEQPGTGSGSYNSPLHF	TGTGCCACCGAACAACCCGGGACAGGGAGTGGCTCCTATAATTCACCCCTCCACTTT
TRBJ2-1	NA	TRBV25-1	TRBD1	CASSWDREADSSYNEQFF	TGTGCCAGCAGCTGGGACAGGGAGGCCGATAGCTCCTACAATGAGCAGTTCTTC
TRBJ1-1	NA	TRBV14	NA	CASSQEGAGSREAFF	TGTGCCAGCAGCCAAGAGGGGGCAGGGTCCCGCGAAGCTTTCTTT
TRBJ1-1	NA	TRBV30	TRBD1	CAWGPLGTVGTEAFF	TGTGCCTGGGGCCCCCTCGGGACAGTAGGAACTGAAGCTTTCTTT
TRBJ1-6	NA	TRBV11-2	TRBD1	CASSSRQGNNSPLHF	TGTGCCAGCAGCTCCCGACAGGGCAATAATTCACCCCTCCACTTT
TRBJ2-7	NA	TRBV2	NA	CASLRSGLNYEQYF	TGTGCCAGCCTTCGGTCGGGGTTAAACTACGAGCAGTACTTC
TRBJ1-1	NA	TRBV6-1	TRBD1	CASSIQGSTEAFF	TGTGCCAGCAGTATACAGGGGTCCACTGAAGCTTTCTTT
TRBJ1-5	NA	TRBV7-2	TRBD1	CASTHIQGDQPQHF	TGTGCCAGCACCCATATCCAGGGGGATCAGCCCCAGCATTTT
TRBJ1-2	NA	TRBV12-3/TRBV12-4	NA	CASSLGGIGYTF	TGTGCCAGCAGTTTGGGGGGAATAGGCTACACCTTC
TRBJ1-5	NA	TRBV19	TRBD1	CASSKTGVYQPQHF	TGTGCCAGTAGTAAGACAGGGGTTTACCAGCCCCAGCATTTT
TRBJ2-1	NA	TRBV15	TRBD1	CATSHLSRDSYNEQFF	TGTGCCACCAGCCACCTGTCCCGGGACAGTTACAATGAGCAGTTCTTC
TRBJ2-1	NA	TRBV5-1	NA	CASTRGSYNEQFF	TGCGCCAGCACTAGGGGCTCCTACAATGAGCAGTTCTTC
TRBJ1-5	NA	TRBV7-2	NA	CASSLAFQPQHF	TGTGCCAGCAGCTTAGCCTTTCAGCCCCAGCATTTT
TRBJ2-2	NA	TRBV10-1	NA	CASSEKGRQPKNTGELFF	TGCGCCAGCAGTGAGAAGGGCAGACAGCCAAAGAACACCGGGGAGCTGTTTTTT
TRBJ1-1	NA	TRBV10-3	TRBD1	CAISGGGGDRSMNTEAFF	TGTGCCATCAGTGGGGGAGGTGGGGACAGGTCAATGAACACTGAAGCTTTCTTT
TRBJ1-2	NA	TRBV7-8	NA	CASSLAGVSNYGYTF	TGTGCCAGCAGCTTAGCGGGAGTTTCTAACTATGGCTACACCTTC
TRBJ1-5	NA	TRBV4-1	NA	CASSQDGQGHQPQHF	TGCGCCAGCAGCCAAGATGGGCAGGGCCATCAGCCCCAGCATTTT
TRBJ1-2	NA	TRBV6-1	NA	CASSVAGPGQLYGYTF	TGTGCCAGCAGTGTGGCGGGTCCCGGACAGCTCTATGGCTACACCTTC
TRBJ2-3	NA	TRBV5-1	TRBD2	CASSDPSGGASTDTQYF	TGCGCCAGCAGCGATCCTAGCGGGGGGGCCAGCACAGATACGCAGTATTTT
TRBJ2-5	NA	TRBV7-2	NA	CASSLDGGRVKTQYF	TGTGCCAGCAGCTTAGACGGGGGGCGGGTGAAGACCCAGTACTTC
TRBJ1-1	NA	TRBV29-1	NA	CSVKTLMNTEAFF	TGCAGCGTAAAGACACTGATGAACACTGAAGCTTTCTTT
TRBJ2-2	NA	TRBV7-9	TRBD2	CASSPTSGGGSTGELFF	TGTGCCAGCAGCCCGACTAGCGGGGGGGGTAGCACCGGGGAGCTGTTTTTT
TRBJ1-3	NA	TRBV18	NA	CASSPTDLSGNTIYF	TGTGCCAGCTCGCCTACCGATTTATCTGGAAACACCATATATTTT
TRBJ1-1	NA	TRBV5-1	TRBD1	CASSLYGTGATEAFF	TGCGCCAGCAGCTTGTATGGGACAGGGGCCACTGAAGCTTTCTTT
TRBJ2-7	NA	TRBV5-4	TRBD2	CASSTGTSGVYEQYF	TGTGCCAGCAGCACGGGGACTAGCGGGGTCTACGAGCAGTACTTC
TRBJ2-3	NA	TRBV7-9	NA	CASSVYAQYF	TGTGCCAGCAGCGTATATGCGCAGTATTTT
TRBJ2-7	NA	TRBV6-6	NA	CASSPPGSLGQYF	TGTGCCAGCAGTCCCCCGGGTTCCCTGGGGCAGTACTTC
TRBJ2-1	once	TRBV7-3	TRBD1	CASSLTQGANEQFF	TGTGCCAGCAGCTTAACTCAGGGGGCGAATGAGCAGTTCTTC
TRBJ2-1	few	TRBV11-3	TRBD2	CASSRRAGRDNEQFF	TGTGCCAGCAGCCGACGAGCGGGGCGGGACAATGAGCAGTTCTTC
TRBJ1-4	NA	TRBV3-1/TRBV3-2	NA	CASSQKRFGGNEKLFF	TGTGCCAGCAGCCAAAAGCGGTTTGGAGGAAATGAAAAACTGTTTTTT
TRBJ1-2	once	TRBV6-5	NA	CASSYGGQGGYGYTF	TGTGCCAGCAGTTACGGTGGGCAGGGTGGCTATGGCTACACCTTC
TRBJ2-7	NA	TRBV7-3	TRBD2	CASSLLAEVSYEQYF	TGTGCCAGCAGCCTACTAGCGGAGGTCTCCTACGAGCAGTACTTC
TRBJ1-5	few	TRBV2	TRBD1	CASSGQGARSNQPQHF	TGTGCCAGCAGTGGACAGGGGGCAAGGAGCAATCAGCCCCAGCATTTT
TRBJ1-2	NA	TRBV2	NA	CASSGQGNSGYTF	TGTGCCAGCAGTGGGCAGGGAAATAGTGGCTACACCTTC
TRBJ1-1	NA	TRBV30	TRBD1	CAWIRQGATEAFF	TGTGCCTGGATTAGACAGGGGGCCACTGAAGCTTTCTTT
TRBJ2-5	NA	TRBV5-1	NA	CASRSGNRGSGETQYF	TGCGCCAGCAGGTCGGGGAATCGGGGGTCGGGAGAGACCCAGTACTTC
TRBJ2-3	NA	TRBV28	TRBD1	CASSLSGQGAATQYF	TGTGCCAGCAGTTTATCGGGACAGGGGGCAGCGACGCAGTATTTT
TRBJ1-2	NA	TRBV3-1/TRBV3-2	TRBD1	CASSHPPTGGVTYGYTF	TGTGCCAGCAGCCACCCGCCCACAGGGGGCGTCACCTATGGCTACACCTTC
TRBJ2-1	once	TRBV14	TRBD1	CASSNQGARNEQFF	TGTGCCAGCAGCAACCAGGGGGCGCGTAATGAGCAGTTCTTC
TRBJ1-2	NA	TRBV29-1	NA	CSVARTDEYGYTF	TGCAGCGTTGCCCGGACAGATGAATATGGCTACACCTTC
TRBJ2-2	NA	TRBV7-2	NA	CASSPGGRTGELFF	TGTGCCAGCAGCCCGGGGGGCCGAACCGGGGAGCTGTTTTTT
TRBJ2-3	NA	TRBV4-1	NA	CASSQQESSTDTQYF	TGCGCCAGCAGCCAGCAGGAATCTAGCACAGATACGCAGTATTTT
TRBJ2-5	NA	TRBV3-1/TRBV3-2	NA	CASRPASGRQETQYF	TGTGCCAGCAGGCCGGCCAGCGGGCGTCAAGAGACCCAGTACTTC
TRBJ2-2	few	TRBV5-1	TRBD1	CASSLRLGQGAGELFF	TGCGCCAGCAGCTTGCGCTTGGGACAGGGGGCCGGGGAGCTGTTTTTT
TRBJ2-5	NA	TRBV21-1	NA	CASSKVVAGVEETQYF	TGTGCCAGCAGCAAAGTGGTAGCAGGGGTGGAAGAGACCCAGTACTTC
TRBJ1-1	NA	TRBV18	NA	CASSPRTALTEAFF	TGTGCCAGCTCACCTAGGACAGCCCTTACTGAAGCTTTCTTT
TRBJ1-6	NA	TRBV5-1	TRBD1	CASSWNQGGRDSPLHF	TGCGCCAGCAGCTGGAATCAGGGGGGAAGGGATTCACCCCTCCACTTT
TRBJ1-5	NA	TRBV3-1/TRBV3-2	NA	CASSQNRVGQPQHF	TGTGCCAGCAGCCAAAACAGGGTAGGACAGCCCCAGCATTTT
TRBJ1-2	NA	TRBV6-5	NA	CALVGRLYGYTF	TGCGCTCTTGTGGGGCGGCTATATGGCTACACCTTC